This TCR beta chain was obtained from a study of T cell responses to AZD1222 COVID-19 vaccine. Findings and caveats of the study: Most donors were white British and more were female, and clonal diversity was possibly underestimated. Dominant CD4 TCR responses targeted spike regions 160-218 and 743-854. At study baseline, merely roughly 6 AZD1222 recipients were seropositive. The breadth and depth of Spike-specific TCRs increased once two AZD1222 doses had been given.

This clone appeared once. Its specificity is unknown. The V gene's germline CDR1 is LGHDT and CDR2 YNNKEL (reference sequence). The CDR3 has 13 amino acids. The V end lost 4 bases, the J end lost 1 base, and 7 bases lay between the germline ends. Clones were sequenced by immunoSEQ multiplex PCR, and TCRdb holds only the in-frame ones, with some missing. This sample has about 200,000 clones, with 88% found just once. The sample consisted of peripheral blood, taken on day 0 of AZD1222 vaccination. The receptor comes from an adult in good health. The V call is TRBV3-1 (or the pseudogene TRBV3-2), the J call TRBJ1-1, with D uncertain. Written as DNA, the CDR3 is TGTGCCAGCAGCCTGTCCACGAACACTGAAGCTTTCTTT. Translated, it gives CASSLSTNTEAFF.